This T cell receptor (beta chain) was profiled in a study of CD8 T cells in ankylosing spondylitis. Findings and limits, study-wide: A motif of fewer than ten highly homologous TCR beta variants was seen as apparently characteristic of ankylosing spondylitis blood.

Losses at the gene ends were 4 bases for V and 2 bases for J; bases not matched to a gene: 7. CDR1 and CDR2 (germline): MNHGY, SAAAGT. The CDR3 consists of 15 residues. TCRdb recomputed calls from the 5' RACE reads with MiXCR, one row per CDR3 protein. This table has about 450,000 distinct CDR3 sequences, roughly 26% appearing once. Worth noting for this clonotype: Its cognate antigen is unknown.

The specimen was blood, either unsorted or a sorted T cell fraction (not recorded which). The chain is built from TRBV6-8 and TRBJ1-2; 7 bases align to TRBD1. This TCR derives from a male donor with ankylosing spondylitis. This chain's CDR3 is CASSCDRDSNYGYTF. CDR3 nucleotides: TGTGCCAGCAGTTGCGACCGGGACAGCAACTATGGCTACACCTTC.